This T cell receptor (beta chain) originates from a study of shared clonotypes between healthy human individuals. Assay used: immunoSEQ multiplex PCR; TCRdb lists only in-frame clones, some missing. Found here are about 1.5 million clones, roughly 96% of them singletons; the top ten hold about 1%. Trimming cost V 5 bases and J 5 bases, with 12 bases left between them. CDR1 and CDR2 from the germline V gene are SGHVS and FNYEAQ. The CDR3 consists of 13 residues. The rearrangement uses TRBV7-6 and TRBJ1-2; D remains unclear. The origin of this receptor is a man younger than 45 in good health. Sequencing was done on a sample of naive CD4+ T cells sorted from blood. Subset denoted: CD45RA+ positively selected. Written as DNA, the CDR3 is TGTGCCAGCAGCCTTGGAAGGGCGTATGGCTACACCTTC. This codes for CASSLGRAYGYTF.